These 19 T cell receptor beta chains were all obtained from the same sample, sequenced in a study of shared clonotypes between healthy human individuals. Profiled with immunoSEQ multiplex PCR; TCRdb holds only in-frame clones, not every one. The top ten clones hold approximately 12% of a sample with some 500,000 clones, roughly 80% of them seen once. The sample consisted of PBMCs. All receptors come from a woman between 40 and 50 years old in good health. Some clones in this sample may be carry-over from other donors' samples.

The chain carries TRBV27 and TRBJ1-2; D gene uncertain. The CDR3 consists of 15 residues. V was shortened by 0 bases and J by 5 bases, with 13 bases between the two germline ends. Germline-derived CDR1 and CDR2 are MNHEY and SMNVEV (reference sequence). CDR3 bases: TGTGCCAGCAGTTTATCTGGGATGGGTTCTTATGGCTACACCTTC. The encoded protein is CASSLSGMGSYGYTF.

The V gene is TRBV5-4, the J gene TRBJ2-3, with D possibly being TRBD2 (6 bases). The length of the CDR3 is 13 residues. CDR1 and CDR2 from the germline V gene are SGHNT and YYREEE (reference sequence). V lost 3 bases and J lost 5, with 10 bases in between. The CDR3: CASSYRGEDTQYF. CDR3 nucleotides: TGTGCCAGCAGCTATCGCGGGGAAGATACGCAGTATTTT.

Concerning this clone itself: One end of the junction is discordant with germline, which a read error may explain. The chain couples TRBV6-6 to TRBJ2-3; TRBD2 matches at 12 bases. The CDR3 covers 16 residues. In germline, CDR1 is MNHNY, CDR2 SVGAGI (reference sequence). The CDR3 region is CASSLVTSGSTDMQYF. The DNA of the CDR3 is TGTGCCAGCAGTTTAGTGACTAGCGGGAGCACAGATATGCAGTATTTT.

A note on this clone: A read error may explain this, as a much larger clone is one base away. The sample carries other DNA sequences with the same CDR3. The rearrangement joins TRBV7-9 to TRBJ2-4; weak D call: TRBD2 (6 bases). The CDR3 is 14 amino acids. Germline V gene sequence: CDR1 SEHNR, CDR2 FQNEAQ (reference sequence). The CDR3 region has the DNA TGTGCCAGCAGCTCCGTTTGGGGGGAAAACATCCAGTACTTC. It encodes CASSSVWGENIQYF.

This clone was seen just once. This chain links TRBV2 with TRBJ2-3, with a tentative D call TRBD2 (5 bases). Trimming cost V 4 bases and J 0 bases, with 11 bases left between them. Germline CDR1 and CDR2: SNHLY and FYNNEI. The CDR3 is made up of 15 amino acids. CDR3 region: CASSAIATSTDTQYF. CDR3 DNA sequence: TGTGCCAGCAGTGCGATAGCGACAAGCACAGATACGCAGTATTTT. Full variable domain (outside the CDR3, taken from reference TRBV2 and TRBJ2-3): EPEVTQTPSHQVTQMGQEVILRCVPISNHLYFYWYRQILGQKVEFLVSFYNNEISEKSEIFDDQFSVERPDGSNFTLKIRSTKLEDSAMYFCASSAIATSTDTQYFGPGTRLTVL.

V is TRBV12-2 and J is TRBJ2-7; TRBD1, the table's D call, lacks a check against the DNA. TRBV12-2 is termed a pseudogene. CDR3 length: 12 amino acids. The CDR3 is CASRFRSYEQYF. The CDR3 bases are TGTGCAAGTCGCTTCAGGTCCTACGAGCAGTACTTC.

This clone appeared a few times. J is TRBJ2-5 and V is TRBV6-6; a possible D gene is TRBD1 (6 bases). The DNA end favors TRBJ2-7, so the J call may be wrong. The CDR3 consists of 15 residues. Germline CDR1 reads MNHNY; CDR2 reads SVGAGI (reference sequence). The CDR3 is CASSSRGFSSYEQYF. CDR3 sequence (DNA): TGTGCCAGCAGTTCCAGGGGCTTTAGCTCCTACGAGCAGTACTTC.

The chain uses TRBV7-8 and TRBJ2-6; D is perhaps TRBD2 (6 bases). From germline, CDR1 is SGHVS and CDR2 FQNEAQ. The ends were cut back, 0 bases at V and 0 bases at J, with 12 bases in the middle. This CDR3 has 18 amino acids. The CDR3 sequence: CASSLAAGPASGANVLTF. CDR3 bases: TGTGCCAGCAGCTTAGCTGCGGGACCCGCCTCTGGGGCCAACGTCCTGACTTTC.

The J gene is TRBJ1-1, the V gene TRBV5-4, with D tentatively TRBD1 (6 bases). Trimming removed 2 bases at V and 3 bases at J, with 14 bases between. CDR3 length: 15 amino acids. CDR1 and CDR2 (germline): SGHNT, YYREEE (reference sequence). In DNA, the CDR3 is TGTGCCAGCAGCTTTAAACAGGGACAATACACTGAAGCTTTCTTT. Its protein product is CASSFKQGQYTEAFF.

As regards this clone: A much larger clonotype is one base distant, so this may be a read error. The CDR3 region is CASSLENNEQFF. CDR3 bases: TGTGCCAGCAGCTTAGAGAACAATGAGCAGTTCTTC. The rearrangement uses TRBV7-2 and TRBJ2-1; D is uncertain. CDR1 is SGHTA, CDR2 FQGNSA, per germline. CDR3 size: 12 residues. V lost 1 base and J 5 bases, leaving 3 bases between the germline ends.

The V call is TRBV4-2, the J call TRBJ2-2, with 12 bases that match TRBD2. Germline assignment: CDR1 LGHNA and CDR2 YNFKEQ. Trimming removed 4 bases from V and 4 bases from J; junction bases left unmatched: 4. The CDR3 spans 16 residues. The chain's CDR3 is CASSPTSGSLTGELFF. The CDR3, as DNA: TGTGCCAGCAGCCCGACTAGCGGGAGCCTCACCGGGGAGCTGTTTTTT.

The sample holds many counts of this clone. Within the sample, other DNA sequences also encode this same CDR3. V gene TRBV19 combines with J gene TRBJ2-4; D gene ambiguous. The CDR3 runs 17 residues. Germline V gene lookup returns CDR1 LNHDA and CDR2 SQIVND (reference sequence). V lost 5 bases, J lost 1 base, and 18 bases lay in between. The CDR3 nucleotides are TGTGCCAGTAGTCTCCCCGGGTTGGAAGGGGCCAAAAACATTCAGTACTTC. Translated, it gives CASSLPGLEGAKNIQYF.

The chain employs TRBV28 and TRBJ1-1; D unclear. Germline CDR1 and CDR2: MDHEN and SYDVKM. CDR3 length: 13 residues. Trimming removed 4 bases at V and 4 bases at J, with 10 bases between. CDR3 loop: CASSSGGLTEAFF. The CDR3 DNA follows: TGTGCCAGCAGTTCCGGTGGACTCACTGAAGCTTTCTTT.

The chain's CDR3 is CATQRTQETQYF. CDR3 bases: TGTGCCACCCAACGGACTCAAGAGACCCAGTACTTC. The rearrangement links TRBV28 to TRBJ2-5; tentative D call: TRBD2 (5 bases). The CDR3 consists of 12 residues. The germline CDR1 and CDR2 sequences are MDHEN and SYDVKM. With 10 bases removed from V and 2 bases from J, the gap between germline ends came to 11 bases.

This clone was detected once. The V and J genes are TRBV11-2 and TRBJ2-1; D may match TRBD1 or TRBD2 (5 bases each). V lost 5 bases to trimming and J lost 7 bases, with 12 bases between them. Germline lookup yields CDR1 SGHAT and CDR2 FQNNGV. This CDR3 contains 13 residues. The CDR3 reads CASSPYWGNEQFF. CDR3 nucleotide sequence: TGTGCCAGCAGCCCATACTGGGGGAATGAGCAGTTCTTC.

This clone occurred once. The chain links TRBV2 to TRBJ1-4; the D gene is possibly TRBD1 (5 bases). The CDR3 totals 13 residues. From germline, CDR1 is SNHLY and CDR2 FYNNEI. Trimming removed 6 bases at V and 8 bases at J, with 13 bases between. In DNA form, the CDR3 reads TGTGCCAGCAGGGGGCGGATAGGCGAAAAACTGTTTTTT. Protein sequence: CASRGRIGEKLFF.

Details on this clone: The junction does not match germline at one end; this may be a read error. The rearrangement links TRBV7-9 to TRBJ2-1, with no clear D. Germline assignment: CDR1 SEHNR and CDR2 FQNEAQ (reference sequence). This CDR3 comprises 12 residues. The CDR3 DNA reads TGTGCCAGCAACTTAAAGGGCAATGAGCAGTTCTTC. It translates to CASNLKGNEQFF.

The chain combines TRBV14 with TRBJ1-1; unclear D gene. V was pared by 4 bases and J by 5 bases, with 17 bases between. CDR3 length: 15 residues. CDR1 is SGHDN and CDR2 is FVKESK in the germline V gene. The CDR3 loop is CASSPIPGRRTEAFF. CDR3 DNA: TGTGCCAGCAGCCCAATTCCGGGAAGGAGGACTGAAGCTTTCTTT. The full variable domain, completed using reference TRBV14 and TRBJ1-1, is EAGVTQFPSHSVIEKGQTVTLRCDPISGHDNLYWYRRVMGKEIKFLLHFVKESKQDESGMPNNRFLAERTGGTYSTLKVQPAELEDSGVYFCASSPIPGRRTEAFFGQGTRLTVV.

The V and J genes are TRBV10-3 and TRBJ2-7, with D possibly being TRBD1 (6 bases). There are 14 residues in the CDR3. Germline V gene sequence: CDR1 ENHRY, CDR2 SYGVKD. Trimming took 6 bases from V and 6 from J, leaving 18 bases between them. CDR3 sequence reads: CAIRTRDMRSEQYF. CDR3 nucleotides: TGTGCCATCAGAACCCGGGACATGAGGTCCGAGCAGTACTTC.